These 16 T cell receptor beta chains originate from one sample sequenced in a study of blood T cell repertoires in COVID-19. Here immunoSEQ multiplex PCR was the method, and the copy in TCRdb shows in-frame clones only, minus some. The repertoire consists of some 300,000 clones, with 88% occurring once and the leading ten covering around 2%. Sample: PBMCs or T cells enriched from blood (not recorded which). These TCRs come from a woman aged 55-75 years in a cohort exposed to, infected with or recovered from COVID-19 (not recorded which).

This chain connects TRBV7-3 to TRBJ2-7, with D possibly matching TRBD2 (6 bases). CDR3 length: 16 amino acids. Germline V gene data show CDR1 as SGHTA and CDR2 as FQGTGA. The V end was cut by 5 bases, the J end by 3 bases, with 20 bases between. The CDR3 nucleotides read TGTGCCAGCAGCCCCGGGGGACCAAGGAAAAACTACGAGCAGTACTTC. Translation: CASSPGGPRKNYEQYF.

This clone was detected only once. The chain is built from TRBV5-1 and TRBJ1-2; no clear D gene. V lost 4 bases and J lost 4, with 14 bases in between. Germline assignment: CDR1 SGHRS and CDR2 YFSETQ. This CDR3 comprises 14 residues. In DNA, the CDR3 is TGCGCCAGCAGCGCAAAGAGTAGTATCTATGGCTACACCTTC. It translates to CASSAKSSIYGYTF.

V gene TRBV28 combines with J gene TRBJ1-1; D is unclear. The CDR3 spans 11 residues. The V end was cut by 5 bases, the J end by 6 bases, with 7 bases between. In germline, CDR1 is MDHEN, CDR2 SYDVKM. The chain's CDR3 is CASSPDSEAFF. CDR3 DNA sequence: TGTGCCAGCAGTCCGGACTCTGAAGCTTTCTTT.

The chain employs TRBV10-3 and TRBJ2-1, with D unclear. V was trimmed by 4 bases and J by 5 bases, leaving 9 bases between them. This CDR3 spans 13 amino acids. CDR1 is ENHRY, CDR2 SYGVKD, per germline. In DNA, the CDR3 is TGTGCCATCAGTGCTGAGGCTAACAATGAGCAGTTCTTC. Translated, it gives CAISAEANNEQFF.

This rearrangement joins TRBV30 to TRBJ1-4, with a possible D match to TRBD1 (5 bases). The CDR3 is 14 amino acids. CDR1 GTSNPN and CDR2 SVGIG come from the germline V gene (reference sequence). V lost 3 bases and J lost 4, with 12 bases in between. CDR3 bases: TGTGCCTGGAGGGGAAAGGGGTTTAATGAAAAACTGTTTTTT. Protein: CAWRGKGFNEKLFF.

This chain uses TRBV9 with TRBJ1-2; D might be TRBD1 (6 bases). Per germline, CDR1 SGDLS and CDR2 YYNGEE. The CDR3 is made up of 16 amino acids. The V end lost 0 bases, the J end lost 4 bases, and 16 bases lay between the germline ends. This chain's CDR3 is CASSVGERGAGYGYTF. In nucleotides, the CDR3 is TGTGCCAGCAGCGTAGGAGAGCGGGGGGCTGGCTATGGCTACACCTTC. Complete variable domain (other parts from reference TRBV9 and TRBJ1-2): DSGVTQTPKHLITATGQRVTLRCSPRSGDLSVYWYQQSLDQGLQFLIQYYNGEERAKGNILERFSAQQFPDLHSELNLSSLELGDSALYFCASSVGERGAGYGYTFGSGTRLTVV.

The chain joins TRBV7-6 to TRBJ2-7; unclear D gene. Trimming removed 1 base from V and 3 bases from J, with 13 bases in between. Germline V gives CDR1 SGHVS, CDR2 FNYEAQ. The CDR3 runs 15 residues. The DNA of the CDR3 is TGTGCCAGCAGCTTAGGAGGCCCCGGTTACTACGAGCAGTACTTC. It is translated as CASSLGGPGYYEQYF.

This clone was counted a single time. The identical CDR3 is also encoded by other nucleotide sequences in the sample. The rearrangement links TRBV7-2 to TRBJ1-1; D is undetermined. The CDR3 extends over 13 amino acids. Germline V gives CDR1 SGHTA, CDR2 FQGNSA. The V end was cut by 3 bases, the J end by 0 bases, with 5 bases between. CDR3 coding DNA: TGTGCCAGCAGCTTCTCAGTGAACACTGAAGCTTTCTTT. It codes for CASSFSVNTEAFF.

The CDR3 region is CASSGRDRGSYEQYF. CDR3 sequence (DNA): TGTGCCAGTAGTGGCCGGGACAGGGGCTCCTACGAGCAGTACTTC. The V call is TRBV19, the J call TRBJ2-7; 10 nucleotides match TRBD1. The CDR3 has 15 amino acids. Unmatched junction bases numbered 4, after V lost 5 bases and J lost 0 bases. CDR1 and CDR2 (germline): LNHDA, SQIVND (reference sequence).

The J gene is TRBJ2-3, the V gene TRBV24-1, with 10 bases identical to TRBD2. The V gene end was trimmed by 2 bases and the J gene end by 2 bases; junction bases not matched to a gene: 3. The CDR3 loop spans 16 amino acids. Germline V gene lookup returns CDR1 KGHDR and CDR2 SFDVKD. This chain's CDR3 is CATSDSGTSDTDTQYF. The CDR3 DNA is TGTGCCACCAGTGATTCCGGGACTAGCGACACAGATACGCAGTATTTT.

The CDR3 reads CASRSLGHNNEKLFF. CDR3 DNA: TGCGCCAGCCGAAGCCTGGGACACAATAATGAAAAACTGTTTTTT. The chain uses TRBV5-1 and TRBJ1-4; tentative D call: TRBD1 (6 bases). The germline gives CDR1 SGHRS, CDR2 YFSETQ. The V and J ends lost 7 bases and 4 bases respectively, with 17 bases between them. The CDR3 totals 15 residues.

This chain joins TRBV18 and TRBJ2-6, with D uncertain. From germline, CDR1 is KGHSH and CDR2 LQKENI. The V end was cut by 2 bases, the J end by 1 base, with 9 bases between. This CDR3 spans 16 amino acids. CDR3 DNA: TGTGCCAGCTCACCAAATGAGGATTCTGGGGCCAACGTCCTGACTTTC. This translates into CASSPNEDSGANVLTF.

The genes are TRBV5-1 and TRBJ2-7; TRBD2 aligns across 8 bases. Germline trimming cut 4 bases from V and 0 bases from J; bases unmatched to any gene: 3. The CDR3 loop spans 14 amino acids. Per germline, CDR1 SGHRS and CDR2 YFSETQ. The CDR3 is CASSLSGDSYEQYF. DNA of the CDR3: TGCGCCAGCAGCCTTAGCGGGGACTCCTACGAGCAGTACTTC.

J is TRBJ1-1 and V is TRBV2; unclear D gene. Germline loops: CDR1 SNHLY, CDR2 FYNNEI. The V and J ends lost 6 bases and 0 bases respectively, with 11 bases between them. The CDR3 extends over 14 amino acids. The CDR3 nucleotides are TGTGCCAGCAGCCCACGGAGGGTGAACACTGAAGCTTTCTTT. Amino acid sequence: CASSPRRVNTEAFF.

The CDR3 sequence is CASSPPTGLKYYGYTF. The CDR3 DNA sequence: TGTGCCAGCAGTCCGCCCACGGGACTTAAGTACTATGGCTACACCTTC. The chain uses TRBV28 and TRBJ1-2, with TRBD1 as a possible D gene (5 bases). The CDR3 is 16 residues long. CDR1 MDHEN and CDR2 SYDVKM come from the germline V gene. The germline V and J ends were trimmed by 5 bases and 3 bases, with 19 bases remaining between them.

The chain uses TRBV2 and TRBJ2-7; 11 bases map to TRBD2. The V and J ends lost 2 bases and 0 bases, in that order; junction bases with no gene match: 6. Germline V gives CDR1 SNHLY, CDR2 FYNNEI. The length of the CDR3 is 17 residues. The CDR3 loop reads CASSELIAGGLSYEQYF. CDR3 in DNA: TGTGCCAGCAGTGAATTAATAGCGGGAGGGCTCTCCTACGAGCAGTACTTC.